Below, 30 T cell receptor beta chains from the same sample are listed, as sequenced in a study of T cell clusters in autoimmune cytopenias. TRB rearrangements were amplified by touch-down multiplex PCR with mixed TRB-A/B primers. Each CDR3 protein gets one entry in TCRdb, which reprocessed the multiplex PCR reads and gives no DNA. The listing records about 2,900 distinct CDR3 sequences. Some 34,000 genome equivalents of blood DNA were amplified for TRB. What was sequenced was peripheral blood. All receptors derive from a human donor with an autoimmune cytopenia or autoimmune hepatitis (not recorded which).

Judged by frequency, this clonotype is medium-sized. The chain couples TRBV24-1 to TRBJ2-2; TCRdb indicates TRBD2, and absent DNA this call remains unverified. The CDR3 contains 15 residues. Germline-derived CDR1 and CDR2 are KGHDR and SFDVKD. CDR3 sequence reads: CATSDPTTAETRLFF.

Considering frequency, this clonotype is medium-sized. The genes are TRBV5-6 and TRBJ2-7. Germline V lookup: CDR1 SGHDT, CDR2 YYEEEE. This CDR3 contains 13 residues. The CDR3 loop is CASSSLLTYEQYF.

This clonotype counts as medium-sized by frequency. The chain joins TRBV7-9 to TRBJ2-3; the D call of TRBD1 rests on TCRdb alone, since no DNA is present to check it. Germline V lookup: CDR1 SEHNR, CDR2 FQNEAQ (reference sequence). The CDR3 contains 16 residues. CDR3 sequence: CASSSSGTGWRDTQYF.

The genes are TRBV7-9 and TRBJ1-4. The CDR3 length is 15 residues. CDR1 SEHNR and CDR2 FQNEAQ come from the germline V gene (reference sequence). CDR3 loop: CASSLAEVAGEKLFF. Combining the CDR3 with reference TRBV7-9 and TRBJ1-4 gives the whole variable domain DTGVSQNPRHKITKRGQNVTFRCDPISEHNRLYWYRQTLGQGPEFLTYFQNEAQLEKSRLLSDRFSAERPKGSFSTLEIQRTEQGDSAMYLCASSLAEVAGEKLFFGSGTQLSVL.

This clonotype is labeled medium-sized (0.01 to 0.1%) based on frequency. V and J are TRBV6-5 and TRBJ2-1. The CDR3 runs to 12 residues. The germline V gene encodes CDR1 MNHEY and CDR2 SVGAGI. CDR3 region: CASRATALEQFF.

According to its frequency, this clonotype is medium-sized. V and J are TRBV20-1 and TRBJ2-3; TCRdb proposes TRBD2, but this gene call is untestable without DNA. The CDR3 covers 18 residues. From germline, CDR1 is DFQATT and CDR2 SNEGSKA (reference sequence). Here the CDR3 reads CSARDTVGRKSGEDTQYF.

The rearrangement links TRBV4-1 to TRBJ2-5; as DNA is missing, the TRBD1 call by TCRdb cannot be tested. This CDR3 region has 17 residues. CDR1 is MGHRA and CDR2 is YSYEKL in the germline V gene. CDR3 loop: CASSQEVVRHRGETQYF.

This clonotype is identified as medium-sized from frequency. The CDR3 loop is CASSWDKPYEQYF. The V gene is TRBV5-1, the J gene TRBJ2-7. From germline, CDR1 is SGHRS and CDR2 YFSETQ. This CDR3 is built from 13 residues.

The V gene is TRBV4-3, the J gene TRBJ1-2. The CDR3 is 19 residues long. Per germline, CDR1 LGHNA and CDR2 YSLEER. The CDR3 sequence is CASSQETLQGSSSVRGYTF.

Measured by frequency, this clonotype is medium-sized. The genes are TRBV5-4 and TRBJ2-3; TCRdb's D call, TRBD2, is unchecked because there is no DNA. Germline V lookup: CDR1 SGHNT, CDR2 YYREEE (reference sequence). The CDR3 is 12 amino acids. The CDR3 protein is CASSDSLDTQYF.

The V and J genes are TRBV11-1 and TRBJ1-2; TCRdb names TRBD1, which stays unverified in the absence of DNA. This CDR3 is 15 amino acids long. Germline V gene sequence: CDR1 SGHAT, CDR2 FQDESV (reference sequence). CDR3 in amino acids: CASSLDPGANYGYTF.

CDR3 residues: CASSLANSGNTIYF. The V call is TRBV5-6, the J call TRBJ1-3. The CDR3 is made up of 14 amino acids. Germline-derived CDR1 and CDR2 are SGHDT and YYEEEE.

Considering frequency, this clonotype is large. This chain connects TRBV6-1 to TRBJ2-3; TCRdb returns TRBD2, unconfirmable since there is no DNA. Germline values: CDR1 MNHNS, CDR2 SASEGT. The CDR3 totals 15 residues. CDR3 loop: CASSGLAGGPDTQYF.

This clonotype is called medium-sized based on its frequency. This rearrangement joins TRBV6-2 or TRBV6-3 to TRBJ2-3; TCRdb selects TRBD2, and the lack of DNA leaves this call unchecked. CDR1 is MNHEY, CDR2 SVGEGT, per germline. This CDR3 has 15 residues. CDR3 protein: CASSTTSGGAEAQYF.

Its frequency marks this clonotype as medium-sized. The chain is built from TRBV6-1 and TRBJ1-3. Per the germline V gene, CDR1 is MNHNS and CDR2 is SASEGT. The CDR3 runs to 12 residues. CDR3 in amino acids: CASSASGNTIYF.

Measured by frequency, this clonotype is medium-sized. The chain uses TRBV5-6 and TRBJ2-2; TCRdb lists TRBD1, though no DNA is available to test this call. The CDR3 is made up of 15 amino acids. The germline CDR1 and CDR2 sequences are SGHDT and YYEEEE. CDR3 amino acids: CASSSTGGWTGELFF.

Considering frequency, this clonotype is medium-sized. This CDR3 is CASSLATGYNEQFF. The V and J genes are TRBV5-6 and TRBJ2-1; checking the TCRdb D call of TRBD1 is not possible without DNA. Germline loops: CDR1 SGHDT, CDR2 YYEEEE. The CDR3 runs 14 residues.

This clonotype is called medium-sized based on its frequency. The chain has TRBV7-2 and TRBJ2-2; there is no DNA to check the TCRdb D call of TRBD1. The V gene's germline CDR1 is SGHTA and CDR2 FQGNSA. The CDR3 has 13 residues. The CDR3 loop is CASSREGAAELFF.

This clonotype shows up as medium-sized by frequency. The chain uses TRBV19 and TRBJ2-2; the TCRdb call, TRBD1, lacks DNA for checking. This CDR3 has 15 amino acids. Germline lookup yields CDR1 LNHDA and CDR2 SQIVND (reference sequence). CDR3 residues: CASMGNRANTGELFF.

This clonotype registers medium-sized by frequency. This CDR3 is CASNPNRGEGNQPQHF. V gene TRBV6-2 or TRBV6-3 combines with J gene TRBJ1-5; TCRdb outputs TRBD1, but without DNA this stays unchecked. Germline V gene sequence: CDR1 MNHEY, CDR2 SVGEGT. This CDR3 comprises 16 residues.

By frequency, this clonotype is medium-sized. This CDR3 reads CASSHSRGFYGYTF. The chain combines TRBV19 with TRBJ1-2; as DNA is missing, the TRBD1 call by TCRdb cannot be tested. The CDR3 loop spans 14 amino acids. The germline V gene encodes CDR1 LNHDA and CDR2 SQIVND (reference sequence).

This clonotype shows up as medium-sized by frequency. This chain uses TRBV19 with TRBJ2-3; TCRdb gives TRBD2 as the D gene, but with no DNA this cannot be confirmed. CDR1 is LNHDA, CDR2 SQIVND, per germline (reference sequence). The CDR3 has 14 amino acids. This CDR3 reads CASSIGGGTYTQYF. Drawing the rest from reference TRBV19 and TRBJ2-3, the complete variable domain is DGGITQSPKYLFRKEGQNVTLSCEQNLNHDAMYWYRQDPGQGLRLIYYSQIVNDFQKGDIAEGYSVSREKKESFPLTVTSAQKNPTAFYLCASSIGGGTYTQYFGPGTRLTVL.

Considering frequency, this clonotype is medium-sized. The chain's CDR3 is CASSANPGTTYYGYTF. V is TRBV6-4 and J is TRBJ1-2. CDR1 and CDR2 from the germline V gene are MRHNA and SNTAGT. This CDR3 contains 16 residues.

This clonotype is called medium-sized based on its frequency. This chain connects TRBV30 to TRBJ2-1; TCRdb's D call of TRBD1 is untestable without DNA. Germline loops: CDR1 GTSNPN, CDR2 SVGIG (reference sequence). This CDR3 spans 18 amino acids. CDR3 protein: CAWSTYQVGGGPSNEQFF.

This clonotype is called large based on its frequency. This chain uses TRBV29-1 with TRBJ2-3; TCRdb's assignment of TRBD2 cannot be checked, as there is no DNA. Germline V gives CDR1 SQVTM, CDR2 ANQGSEA. The CDR3 is 13 amino acids. This CDR3 reads CSVDSPSPDTQYF.

This clonotype ranks as medium-sized in terms of frequency. The chain is built from TRBV6-1 and TRBJ1-6; TCRdb designates TRBD1, a call that cannot be tested without DNA. The germline V gene encodes CDR1 MNHNS and CDR2 SASEGT. The CDR3 has 18 residues. CDR3 loop: CASSEFSVGGRSNSPLHF.

This clonotype ranks as large (0.1 to 1%) in terms of frequency. The chain carries TRBV19 and TRBJ1-2; TCRdb's assignment of TRBD1 cannot be checked, as there is no DNA. The CDR3 covers 13 residues. Germline V gene lookup returns CDR1 LNHDA and CDR2 SQIVND (reference sequence). CDR3 residues: CASTPGRNYGYTF.

The chain has TRBV7-6 and TRBJ2-7; TCRdb gives TRBD2 as the D gene, but with no DNA this cannot be confirmed. Germline CDR1 reads SGHVS; CDR2 reads FNYEAQ. The CDR3 is 13 amino acids. CDR3: CASTRRGSYEQYF. Full variable domain (outside the CDR3, taken from reference TRBV7-6 and TRBJ2-7): GAGVSQSPRYKVTKRGQDVALRCDPISGHVSLYWYRQALGQGPEFLTYFNYEAQQDKSGLPNDRFSAERPEGSISTLTIQRTEQRDSAMYRCASTRRGSYEQYFGPGTRLTVT.

This clonotype is classed as medium-sized (0.01 to 0.1%) by frequency. This chain links TRBV30 with TRBJ2-2; TCRdb indicates TRBD2, and absent DNA this call remains unverified. This CDR3 comprises 16 residues. Germline V lookup: CDR1 GTSNPN, CDR2 SVGIG (reference sequence). CDR3 region: CAWTPLVGTGTGELFF. Full variable domain (rest looked up from reference TRBV30 and TRBJ2-2): SQTIHQWPATLVQPVGSPLSLECTVEGTSNPNLYWYRQAAGRGLQLLFYSVGIGQISSEVPQNLSASRPQDRQFILSSKKLLLSDSGFYLCAWTPLVGTGTGELFFGEGSRLTVL.

This clonotype ranks as medium-sized in terms of frequency. This chain uses TRBV5-5 with TRBJ2-3; TCRdb names TRBD2, which stays unverified in the absence of DNA. CDR1 SGHKS and CDR2 YYEKEE come from the germline V gene (reference sequence). The CDR3 spans 16 residues. The CDR3 is CASSPIAGGRTDTQYF.